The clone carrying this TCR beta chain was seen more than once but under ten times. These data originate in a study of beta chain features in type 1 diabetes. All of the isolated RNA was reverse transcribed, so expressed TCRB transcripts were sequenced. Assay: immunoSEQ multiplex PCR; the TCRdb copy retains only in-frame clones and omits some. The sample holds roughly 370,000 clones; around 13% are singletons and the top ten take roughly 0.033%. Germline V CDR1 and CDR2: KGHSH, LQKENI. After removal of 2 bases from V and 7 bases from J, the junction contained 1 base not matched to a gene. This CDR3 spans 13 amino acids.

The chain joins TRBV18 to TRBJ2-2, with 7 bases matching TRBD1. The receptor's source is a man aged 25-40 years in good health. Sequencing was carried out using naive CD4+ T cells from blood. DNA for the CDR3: TGTGCCAGCTCACCAGGACAGGTCGGGGAGCTGTTTTTT. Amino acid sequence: CASSPGQVGELFF. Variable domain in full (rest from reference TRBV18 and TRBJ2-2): NAGVMQNPRHLVRRRGQEARLRCSPMKGHSHVYWYRQLPEEGLKFMVYLQKENIIDESGMPKERFSAEFPKEGPSILRIQQVVRGDSAAYFCASSPGQVGELFFGEGSRLTVL.